This TCR beta chain was captured by sequencing in a study of T-cell reconstitution after alpha-beta-depleted transplantation in children. General observations from the study: As was reported, about two months after transplant, alpha-beta T cells came from several hundred expanded graft clones. From newly produced T cells came most of the T-cell counts and diversity one year after transplant. Surviving thymic progenitors and recipient T cells were the source of high TCRbeta diversity at day 60 in some patients.

The TCRbeta library was prepared with unique molecular identifiers. TCRdb called the PCR reads again in MiXCR, with one record for every CDR3 protein. The profile shows around 580,000 distinct CDR3 sequences, about a quarter of them singletons. Germline CDR1 and CDR2: SGDLS and YYNGEE. This CDR3 contains 14 residues. With 0 bases removed from V and 8 bases from J, the gap between germline ends came to 15 bases. In the case of this clonotype: Its antigen remains unknown.

Sequencing used PBMCs, obtained before TCRalphabeta/CD19-depleted stem cell transplant. The chain has TRBV9 and TRBJ2-7; a weak D match, TRBD1 (6 bases). This clonotype was sampled from a boy under three years old with Wiskott-Aldrich syndrome, due to receive a stem cell transplant. CDR3 bases: TGTGCCAGCAGCGTAGACCCGGGACAACTGAAGCAGTACTTC. It yields the protein CASSVDPGQLKQYF.